This T cell receptor beta chain was documented in a study of post-analysis software for immune sequencing data. The CDR3 extends over 13 amino acids. CDR1 and CDR2 (germline): MNHNS, SASEGT. Between the trimmed V and J ends, which lost 2 bases and 9 bases, there was a span of 12 bases. Regarding the study as a whole: Versus controls, multiple sclerosis patients showed significantly lower diversity (normalized Chao1). The five TRBV segments detected at higher frequency in patients than in controls included TRBV5-6, TRBV5-1 and TRBV20-1.

In this sample, this clonotype turned up a few times. The antigen remains undetermined. cDNA libraries of TCR beta carried unique molecular identifiers. One entry per CDR3 protein, called by TCRdb with MiXCR from the PCR reads. This sample has hundreds of thousands of distinct CDR3 sequences; approximately 59% occur once, and the top ten carry roughly 12%. The receptor was derived from a girl under 10 years old with multiple sclerosis. Input material: blood. The chain carries TRBV6-1 and TRBJ2-3, with TRBD1 as a possible D gene (5 bases). In nucleotides, the CDR3 is TGTGCCAGCAGTGAACGGAACCCAGGGACGCAGTATTTT. Its translation is CASSERNPGTQYF.